These 25 T cell receptor beta chains came from one sample sequenced in a study of PD-1 blockade in classical Hodgkin lymphoma. Assay used: immunoSEQ multiplex PCR; TCRdb lists only in-frame clones, some missing. This sample has about 110,000 clones; about 88% occur once, and the top ten carry 15% to 20%. Every single patient, without exception, relapsed after autologous stem cell transplantation, and brentuximab vedotin exposure varied. The sample consisted of peripheral blood mononuclear cells (PBMCs), taken before the second cycle of nivolumab. The receptor set was obtained from a human donor with classical Hodgkin lymphoma.

V usage is TRBV6-5 and J usage is TRBJ2-7; perhaps TRBD2 as D (5 bases). Germline assignment: CDR1 MNHEY and CDR2 SVGAGI. The CDR3 sequence is 13 residues long. Trimming cost V 6 bases and J 2 bases, with 11 bases left between them. This CDR3 is CASSLGLTYEQYF. The CDR3 coding sequence is TGTGCCAGCAGCCTTGGACTTACCTACGAGCAGTACTTC.

The rearrangement joins TRBV29-1 to TRBJ2-6, with D possibly matching TRBD2 (5 bases). V dropped 2 bases and J dropped 0 bases, with 14 bases sitting between them. This CDR3 is built from 17 residues. Germline CDR1 SQVTM, CDR2 ANQGSEA. The DNA for the CDR3 is TGCAGCGTTGAATTGGTAGCGTCTAGCTCTGGGGCCAACGTCCTGACTTTC. It encodes CSVELVASSSGANVLTF.

The rearrangement joins TRBV6-5 to TRBJ1-5; 9 bases match TRBD1. The germline V gene has CDR1 MNHEY and CDR2 SVGAGI. J gave up 9 bases and V 6 bases, and 9 bases lay outside the gene matches. CDR3 length: 14 residues. CDR3 DNA sequence: TGTGCCAGCAGGAAGGGACAGGGCTCGGGGCCCCAGCATTTT. Its protein is CASRKGQGSGPQHF.

The chain combines TRBV7-9 with TRBJ1-5; no clear D. This CDR3 comprises 12 residues. Germline values: CDR1 SEHNR, CDR2 FQNEAQ (reference sequence). The V end lost 0 bases, the J end lost 8 bases, and 5 bases lay between the germline ends. The CDR3 here is CASSLAGEPQHF. The CDR3 DNA follows: TGTGCCAGCAGCTTAGCCGGTGAGCCCCAGCATTTT.

The rearrangement links TRBV5-6 to TRBJ2-1; 9 nucleotides match TRBD2. This CDR3 is 15 amino acids long. From germline, CDR1 is SGHDT and CDR2 YYEEEE. J was trimmed by 9 bases and V by 1 base; bases with no gene match: 8. CDR3 region: CASSLLVSGSSEQFF. In DNA, the CDR3 is TGTGCCAGCAGCTTGTTGGTTAGCGGGAGTTCTGAGCAGTTCTTC.

The V and J genes are TRBV5-1 and TRBJ2-3; TRBD1 matches at 7 bases. This CDR3 spans 19 amino acids. CDR1 SGHRS and CDR2 YFSETQ come from the germline V gene. J gave up 0 bases and V 3 bases, and 16 bases lay outside the gene matches. The CDR3 region has the DNA TGCGCCAGCAGCTGGACCGGGACAGACTTGGATTATAGCACAGATACGCAGTATTTT. Its translation is CASSWTGTDLDYSTDTQYF.

The J gene is TRBJ2-5, the V gene TRBV2; D is possibly TRBD2 (6 bases). V lost 8 bases and J 5 bases, leaving 9 bases between the germline ends. From germline, CDR1 is SNHLY and CDR2 FYNNEI. The CDR3 runs to 11 residues. CDR3 coding DNA: TGTGCCAGCGGGAGGCCCGAGACCCAGTACTTC. Protein sequence: CASGRPETQYF.

Only one count was recorded for this clone. The chain has TRBV2 and TRBJ2-1, with 9 bases fitting TRBD2. Germline CDR1 and CDR2: SNHLY and FYNNEI. The CDR3 contains 19 residues. V lost 7 bases and J lost 0; bases outside the gene matches: 16. For the CDR3, the DNA is TGTGCCAGCATCCCCCGGGGACTAGCACTTAGGAGCTCCTACAATGAGCAGTTCTTC. Translating it yields CASIPRGLALRSSYNEQFF.

The rearrangement joins TRBV5-1 to TRBJ2-6; the D gene is possibly TRBD2 (5 bases). The CDR3 runs 16 residues. CDR1 SGHRS and CDR2 YFSETQ come from the germline V gene. V gave up 0 bases and J gave up 0 bases, with 7 bases separating them. CDR3 protein: CASSLGLASGANVLTF. The DNA for the CDR3 is TGCGCCAGCAGCTTGGGGCTAGCCTCTGGGGCCAACGTCCTGACTTTC.

The chain couples TRBV5-4 to TRBJ1-1; D remains ambiguous. Trimming shortened V by 6 bases and J by 0 bases, and 9 bases separated the two germline ends. This CDR3 is 13 amino acids long. Per the germline V gene, CDR1 is SGHNT and CDR2 is YYREEE (reference sequence). The CDR3 region is CASNTEMNTEAFF. The DNA of the CDR3 is TGTGCCAGCAACACAGAAATGAACACTGAAGCTTTCTTT.

The V and J genes are TRBV7-9 and TRBJ1-1; TRBD1 matches at 7 bases. Germline V gives CDR1 SEHNR, CDR2 FQNEAQ (reference sequence). The CDR3 is made up of 16 amino acids. With V trimmed by 5 bases and J by 0 bases, 9 bases remained unmatched. CDR3 in amino acids: CASSPRRDSLNTEAFF. The DNA of the CDR3 is TGTGCCAGCAGCCCACGACGGGACAGCCTGAACACTGAAGCTTTCTTT.

A single count supports this clone. V is TRBV5-4 and J is TRBJ2-3; D gene unclear. Germline assignment: CDR1 SGHNT and CDR2 YYREEE (reference sequence). The CDR3 has 14 residues. With 4 bases removed from V and 6 bases from J, the gap between germline ends came to 15 bases. DNA for the CDR3: TGTGCCAGCAGCATGAGACACGAAGGGGATACGCAGTATTTT. As protein: CASSMRHEGDTQYF.

The gene calls are TRBV5-1 and TRBJ1-1, with no clear D. V was pared by 0 bases and J by 11 bases, with 11 bases between. The CDR3 is 12 amino acids. The germline CDR1 and CDR2 sequences are SGHRS and YFSETQ. DNA for the CDR3: TGCGCCAGCAGCTTGGACAGAGTTGAGGCTTTCTTT. This encodes CASSLDRVEAFF.

The chain has TRBV6-1 and TRBJ2-1; TRBD2 agrees at 12 bases. The CDR3 is 14 residues long. Germline CDR1 and CDR2: MNHNS and SASEGT. V gave up 8 bases and J gave up 7 bases; unmatched junction bases: 6. The CDR3 DNA reads as TGTGCCAGCCGGCTAGCGGGAGGGTCAAATGAGCAGTTCTTC. This gives the protein CASRLAGGSNEQFF.

This clone was recorded once. The chain carries TRBV4-1 and TRBJ1-5, with D unresolved. The germline CDR1 and CDR2 sequences are MGHRA and YSYEKL. The germline V and J ends were trimmed by 5 bases and 6 bases, with 17 bases remaining between them. The CDR3 contains 15 residues. The CDR3 region is CASSGIEGGGQPQHF. For the CDR3, the DNA is TGCGCCAGCAGCGGGATCGAGGGCGGAGGTCAGCCCCAGCATTTT.

The chain is built from TRBV19 and TRBJ2-3, with D possibly TRBD1 on 5 matching bases. Trimming took off 5 bases at V and 0 bases at J, with 12 bases between the two ends. The CDR3 contains 15 residues. The germline V gene encodes CDR1 LNHDA and CDR2 SQIVND (reference sequence). The CDR3 DNA follows: TGTGCCAGTAGTCCCTGGGGCGGTAGCACAGATACGCAGTATTTT. Translating it yields CASSPWGGSTDTQYF.

This clone was seen a handful of times. The chain couples TRBV4-1 to TRBJ2-1, with D possibly TRBD2 on 6 matching bases. Trimming removed 4 bases from V and 0 bases from J, with 10 bases in between. This CDR3 comprises 15 residues. Germline V CDR1 and CDR2: MGHRA, YSYEKL. CDR3 in DNA: TGCGCCAGCAGCCCTAGCGAGAGCTCCTACAATGAGCAGTTCTTC. Translation: CASSPSESSYNEQFF.

The gene calls are TRBV5-1 and TRBJ2-2; possible D gene TRBD1, 6 bases. The germline gives CDR1 SGHRS, CDR2 YFSETQ. The CDR3 length is 15 residues. The ends were cut back, 2 bases at V and 5 bases at J, with 13 bases in the middle. DNA of the CDR3: TGCGCCAGCAGCTTCGGACAGATTGGGACCGGGGAGCTGTTTTTT. Translated, it gives CASSFGQIGTGELFF.

This chain joins TRBV6-1 and TRBJ2-7, with D possibly being TRBD1 (6 bases). The CDR3 is made up of 14 amino acids. V lost 9 bases to trimming and J lost 2 bases, with 17 bases between them. Germline lookup yields CDR1 MNHNS and CDR2 SASEGT. CDR3 sequence: CASSLRDTTYEQYF. The CDR3 region has the DNA TGTGCCAGTAGCCTCCGGGACACGACCTACGAGCAGTACTTC.

The chain recombines TRBV2 with TRBJ2-2; D possibly corresponds to TRBD1 (5 bases). The CDR3 spans 16 residues. V dropped 7 bases and J dropped 0 bases, with 15 bases sitting between them. Per the germline V gene, CDR1 is SNHLY and CDR2 is FYNNEI. The CDR3: CASNPSGHSNTGELFF. The CDR3 DNA reads as TGTGCCAGCAACCCCTCTGGACATTCGAACACCGGGGAGCTGTTTTTT.

The rearrangement links TRBV10-2 to TRBJ1-4, with a tentative D call TRBD1 (5 bases). Trimming took off 0 bases at V and 3 bases at J, with 11 bases between the two ends. From germline, CDR1 is WSHSY and CDR2 SAAADI. This CDR3 has 16 residues. The CDR3 DNA sequence: TGCGCCAGCAGTGAGTCGATGGGGGGACCTAATGAAAAACTGTTTTTT. Its translation is CASSESMGGPNEKLFF.

The gene calls are TRBV7-2 and TRBJ1-2; 8 bases map to TRBD1. The J segment lost 9 bases and the V segment lost 0 bases, leaving 12 bases of the junction unmatched. This CDR3 has 16 residues. Germline values: CDR1 SGHTA, CDR2 FQGNSA. DNA for the CDR3: TGTGCCAGCAGCTTAGCCAGTCGGACAGGGAGGCTTAGCTACACCTTC. The encoded protein is CASSLASRTGRLSYTF.

The chain carries TRBV7-9 and TRBJ2-3; D is tentatively TRBD1 or TRBD2 (5 bases each). This CDR3 has 14 residues. The germline V and J ends were trimmed by 0 bases and 3 bases, with 7 bases remaining between them. From germline, CDR1 is SEHNR and CDR2 FQNEAQ (reference sequence). The CDR3 loop reads CASSLAEGTDTQYF. The CDR3 DNA reads as TGTGCCAGCAGCTTAGCAGAGGGGACAGATACGCAGTATTTT.

CDR3 sequence reads: CASSLGGYANTGELFF. As DNA, the CDR3 is TGTGCCAGCAGCTTAGGCGGCTACGCGAACACCGGGGAGCTGTTTTTT. This rearrangement joins TRBV7-9 to TRBJ2-2, with D uncertain. The CDR3 loop spans 16 amino acids. The ends were cut back, 1 base at V and 0 bases at J, with 9 bases in the middle. The germline V gene has CDR1 SEHNR and CDR2 FQNEAQ (reference sequence).

The chain employs TRBV5-6 and TRBJ2-1, with 11 nucleotides matching TRBD2. This CDR3 spans 18 amino acids. V lost 4 bases and J lost 3; bases outside the gene matches: 12. Per germline, CDR1 SGHDT and CDR2 YYEEEE. The CDR3 region has the DNA TGTGCCAGCAGCCTGAATCCCACCGGGACTAGCGGCTACAATGAGCAGTTCTTC. It is translated as CASSLNPTGTSGYNEQFF. Drawing the rest from reference TRBV5-6 and TRBJ2-1, the complete variable domain is DAGVTQSPTHLIKTRGQQVTLRCSPKSGHDTVSWYQQALGQGPQFIFQYYEEEERQRGNFPDRFSGHQFPNYSSELNVNALLLGDSALYLCASSLNPTGTSGYNEQFFGPGTRLTVL.